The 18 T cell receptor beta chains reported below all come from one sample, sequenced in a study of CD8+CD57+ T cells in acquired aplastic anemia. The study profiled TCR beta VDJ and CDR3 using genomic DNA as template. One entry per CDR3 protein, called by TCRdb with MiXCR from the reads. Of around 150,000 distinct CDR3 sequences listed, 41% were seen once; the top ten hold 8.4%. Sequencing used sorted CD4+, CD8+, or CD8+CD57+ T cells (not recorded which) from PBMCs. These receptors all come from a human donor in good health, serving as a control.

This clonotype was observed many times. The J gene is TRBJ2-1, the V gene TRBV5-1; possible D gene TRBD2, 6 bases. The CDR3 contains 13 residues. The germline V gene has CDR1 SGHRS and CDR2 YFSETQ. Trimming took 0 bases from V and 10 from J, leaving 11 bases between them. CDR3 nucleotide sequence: TGCGCCAGCAGCTTGGGGCTAGCGAGCGAGCAGTTCTTC. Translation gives CASSLGLASEQFF. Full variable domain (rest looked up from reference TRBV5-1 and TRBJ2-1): KAGVTQTPRYLIKTRGQQVTLSCSPISGHRSVSWYQQTPGQGLQFLFEYFSETQRNKGNFPGRFSGRQFSNSRSEMNVSTLELGDSALYLCASSLGLASEQFFGPGTRLTVL.

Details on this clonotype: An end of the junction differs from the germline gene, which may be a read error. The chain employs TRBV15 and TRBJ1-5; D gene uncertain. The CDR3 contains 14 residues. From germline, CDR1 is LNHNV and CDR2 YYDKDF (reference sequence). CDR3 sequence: CAASSLNRNQPQHF. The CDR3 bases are TGTGCCGCCAGCAGCCTCAACCGGAATCAGCCCCAGCATTTT.

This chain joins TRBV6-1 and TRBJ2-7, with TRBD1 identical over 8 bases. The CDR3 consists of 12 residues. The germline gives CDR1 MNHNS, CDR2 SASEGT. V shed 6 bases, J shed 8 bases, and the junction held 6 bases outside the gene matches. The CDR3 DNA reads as TGTGCCAGCAGCGTTGACAGGGGAAAGCAGTACTTC. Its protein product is CASSVDRGKQYF.

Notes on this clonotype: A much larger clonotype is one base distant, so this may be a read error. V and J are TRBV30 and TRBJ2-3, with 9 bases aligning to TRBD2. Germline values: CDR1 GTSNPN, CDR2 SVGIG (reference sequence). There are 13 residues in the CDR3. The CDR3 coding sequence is TGTGCCTGTATTAGCGGGAGCGCAGATACGCTGTATTTT. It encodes CACISGSADTLYF.

The CDR3 sequence is CASSLASQNTEAFF. The CDR3 bases are TGCGCCAGCAGCTTGGCCAGCCAGAACACTGAAGCTTTCTTT. The rearrangement joins TRBV5-1 to TRBJ1-1; D is undetermined. CDR3 length equals 14 residues. V was pared by 0 bases and J by 1 base, with 7 bases between. Germline loops: CDR1 SGHRS, CDR2 YFSETQ.

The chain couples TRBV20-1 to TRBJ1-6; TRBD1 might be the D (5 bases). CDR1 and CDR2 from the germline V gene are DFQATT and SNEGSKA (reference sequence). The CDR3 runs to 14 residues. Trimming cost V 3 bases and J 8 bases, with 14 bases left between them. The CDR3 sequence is CSASVGREYSPLHF. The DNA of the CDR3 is TGCAGTGCTAGTGTTGGCAGGGAATATTCACCCCTCCACTTT.

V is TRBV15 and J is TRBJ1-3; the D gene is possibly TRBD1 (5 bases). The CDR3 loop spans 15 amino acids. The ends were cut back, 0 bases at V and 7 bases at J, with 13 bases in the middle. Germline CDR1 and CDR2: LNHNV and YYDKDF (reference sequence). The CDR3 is CATSREVGRENTIYF. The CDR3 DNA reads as TGTGCCACCAGCAGAGAGGTGGGCAGGGAGAACACCATATATTTT.

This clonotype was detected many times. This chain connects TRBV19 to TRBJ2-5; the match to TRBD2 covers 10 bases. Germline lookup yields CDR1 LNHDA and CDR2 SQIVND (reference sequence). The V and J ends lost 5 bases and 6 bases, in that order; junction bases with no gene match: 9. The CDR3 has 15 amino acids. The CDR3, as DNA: TGTGCCAGTAGTGCGCCTAGCGGGAGTACGAAGACCCAGTACTTC. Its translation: CASSAPSGSTKTQYF.

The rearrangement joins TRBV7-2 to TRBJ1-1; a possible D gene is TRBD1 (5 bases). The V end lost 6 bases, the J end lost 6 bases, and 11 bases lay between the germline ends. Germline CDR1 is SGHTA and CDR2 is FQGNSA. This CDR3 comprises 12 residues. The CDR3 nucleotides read TGTGCCAGCAGAAAGGGGATGGCTGAAGCTTTCTTT. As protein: CASRKGMAEAFF.

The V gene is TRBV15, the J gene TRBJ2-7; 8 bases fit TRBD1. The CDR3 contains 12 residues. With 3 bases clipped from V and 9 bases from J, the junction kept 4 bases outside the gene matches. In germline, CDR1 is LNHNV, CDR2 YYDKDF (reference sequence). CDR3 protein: CATSSGQGGQYF. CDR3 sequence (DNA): TGTGCCACCAGCAGCGGACAGGGTGGGCAGTACTTC.

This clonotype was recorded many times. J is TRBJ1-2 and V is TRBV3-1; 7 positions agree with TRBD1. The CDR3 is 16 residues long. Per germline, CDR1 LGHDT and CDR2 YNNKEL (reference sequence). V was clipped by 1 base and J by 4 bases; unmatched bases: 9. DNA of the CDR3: TGTGCCAGCAGCCAAGGGGTACGGGACAGCTTCTATGGCTACACCTTC. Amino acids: CASSQGVRDSFYGYTF.

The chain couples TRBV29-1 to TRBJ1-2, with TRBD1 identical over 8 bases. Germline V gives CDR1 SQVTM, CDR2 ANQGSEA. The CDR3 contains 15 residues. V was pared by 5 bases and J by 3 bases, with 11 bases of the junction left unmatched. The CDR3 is CSVLLGTGPDYGYTF. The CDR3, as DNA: TGCAGCGTTCTCCTGGGGACAGGCCCTGACTATGGCTACACCTTC.

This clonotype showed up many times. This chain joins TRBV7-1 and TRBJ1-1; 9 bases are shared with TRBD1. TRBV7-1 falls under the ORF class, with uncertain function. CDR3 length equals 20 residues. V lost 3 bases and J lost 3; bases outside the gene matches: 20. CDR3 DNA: TGTGCCAGCAGCTCCCGCTGGTCCCGGGTCCGGGGACAGGGTCACACTGAAGCTTTCTTT. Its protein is CASSSRWSRVRGQGHTEAFF.

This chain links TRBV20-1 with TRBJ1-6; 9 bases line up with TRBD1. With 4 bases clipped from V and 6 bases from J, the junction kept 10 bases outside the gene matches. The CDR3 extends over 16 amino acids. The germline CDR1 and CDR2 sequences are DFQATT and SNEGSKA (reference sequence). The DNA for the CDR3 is TGCAGTGCTACGATTCCGGGACAGGGTACTAATTCACCCCTCCACTTT. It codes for CSATIPGQGTNSPLHF.

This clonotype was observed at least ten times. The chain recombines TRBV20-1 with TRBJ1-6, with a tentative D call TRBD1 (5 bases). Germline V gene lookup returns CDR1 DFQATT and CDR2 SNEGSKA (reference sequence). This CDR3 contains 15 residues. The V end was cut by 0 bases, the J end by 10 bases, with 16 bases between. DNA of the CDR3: TGCAGTGCTAGAGAATTAAGCAGGGAAAAGTCACCCCTCCACTTT. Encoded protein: CSARELSREKSPLHF.

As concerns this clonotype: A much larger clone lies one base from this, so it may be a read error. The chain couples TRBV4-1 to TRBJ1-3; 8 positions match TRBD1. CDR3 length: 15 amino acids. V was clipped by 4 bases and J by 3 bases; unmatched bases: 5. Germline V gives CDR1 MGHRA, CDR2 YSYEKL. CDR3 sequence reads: CASSRVDRGGNTIYF. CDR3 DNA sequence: TGCGCCAGCAGCCGGGTCGACAGGGGTGGAAACACCATATATTTT.

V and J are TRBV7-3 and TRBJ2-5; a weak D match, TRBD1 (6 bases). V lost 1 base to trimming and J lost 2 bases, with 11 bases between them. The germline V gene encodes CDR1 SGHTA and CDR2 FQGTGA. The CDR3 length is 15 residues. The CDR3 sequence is CASSLKQGPQETQYF. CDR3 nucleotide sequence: TGTGCCAGCAGCTTAAAACAGGGTCCTCAAGAGACCCAGTACTTC.

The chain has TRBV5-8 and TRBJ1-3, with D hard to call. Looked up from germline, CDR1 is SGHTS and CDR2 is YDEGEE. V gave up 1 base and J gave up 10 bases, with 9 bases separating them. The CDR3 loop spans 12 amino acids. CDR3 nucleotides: TGTGCCAGCAGCTTGACCCCAAGTACCATATATTTT. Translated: CASSLTPSTIYF.